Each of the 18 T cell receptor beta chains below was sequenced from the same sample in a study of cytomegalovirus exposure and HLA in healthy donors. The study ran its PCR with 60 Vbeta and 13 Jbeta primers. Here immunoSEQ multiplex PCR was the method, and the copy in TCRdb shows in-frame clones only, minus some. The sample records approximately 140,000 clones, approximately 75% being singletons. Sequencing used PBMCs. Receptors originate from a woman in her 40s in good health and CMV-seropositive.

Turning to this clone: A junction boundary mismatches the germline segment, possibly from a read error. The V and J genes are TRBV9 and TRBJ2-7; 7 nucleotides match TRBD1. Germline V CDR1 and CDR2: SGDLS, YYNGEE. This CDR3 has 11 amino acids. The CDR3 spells CASSLGTDLVF. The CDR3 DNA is TGTGCCAGCAGCCTCGGGACAGATCTCGTTTTC.

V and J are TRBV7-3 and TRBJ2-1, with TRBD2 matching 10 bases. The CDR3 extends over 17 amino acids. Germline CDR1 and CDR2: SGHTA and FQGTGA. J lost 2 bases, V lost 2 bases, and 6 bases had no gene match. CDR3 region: CASSLHPLAGTYNEQFF. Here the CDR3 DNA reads TGTGCCAGCAGCTTACACCCACTAGCGGGGACCTACAATGAGCAGTTCTTC. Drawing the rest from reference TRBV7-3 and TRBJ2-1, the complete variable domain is GAGVSQTPSNKVTEKGKYVELRCDPISGHTALYWYRQSLGQGPEFLIYFQGTGAADDSGLPNDRFFAVRPEGSVSTLKIQRTERGDSAVYLCASSLHPLAGTYNEQFFGPGTRLTVL.

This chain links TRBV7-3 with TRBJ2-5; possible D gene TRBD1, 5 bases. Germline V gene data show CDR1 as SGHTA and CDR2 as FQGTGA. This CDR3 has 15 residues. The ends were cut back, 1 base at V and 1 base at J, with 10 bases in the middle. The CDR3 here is CASSLSAGIQETQYF. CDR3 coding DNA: TGTGCCAGCAGCTTAAGCGCAGGGATCCAAGAGACCCAGTACTTC.

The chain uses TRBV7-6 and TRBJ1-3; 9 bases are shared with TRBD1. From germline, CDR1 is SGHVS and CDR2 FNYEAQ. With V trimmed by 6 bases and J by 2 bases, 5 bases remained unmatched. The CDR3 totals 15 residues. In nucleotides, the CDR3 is TGTGCCAGCAGTCCGACAGGGGGAACTGGAAACACCATATATTTT. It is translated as CASSPTGGTGNTIYF.

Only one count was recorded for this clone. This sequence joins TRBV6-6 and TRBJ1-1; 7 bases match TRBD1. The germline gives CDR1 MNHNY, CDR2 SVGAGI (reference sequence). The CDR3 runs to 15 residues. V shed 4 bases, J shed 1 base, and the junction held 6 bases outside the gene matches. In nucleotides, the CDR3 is TGTGCCAGCAGTTCCGGGACAGCAGCGAACACTGAAGCTTTCTTT. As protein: CASSSGTAANTEAFF.

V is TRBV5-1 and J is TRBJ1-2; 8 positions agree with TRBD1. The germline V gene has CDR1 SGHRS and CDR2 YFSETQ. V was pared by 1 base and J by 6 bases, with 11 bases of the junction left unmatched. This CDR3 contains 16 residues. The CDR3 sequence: CASSLRQGALSDGYTF. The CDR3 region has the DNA TGCGCCAGCAGCTTGAGGCAGGGGGCTTTGTCAGATGGCTACACCTTC. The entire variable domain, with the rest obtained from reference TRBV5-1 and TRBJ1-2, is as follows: KAGVTQTPRYLIKTRGQQVTLSCSPISGHRSVSWYQQTPGQGLQFLFEYFSETQRNKGNFPGRFSGRQFSNSRSEMNVSTLELGDSALYLCASSLRQGALSDGYTFGSGTRLTVV.

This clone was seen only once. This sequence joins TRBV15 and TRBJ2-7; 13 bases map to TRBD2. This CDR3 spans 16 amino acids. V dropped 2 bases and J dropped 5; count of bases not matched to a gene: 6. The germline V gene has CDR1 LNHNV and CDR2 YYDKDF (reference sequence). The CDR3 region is CATSRSGLAGAHEQYF. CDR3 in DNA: TGTGCCACCAGCAGATCAGGACTAGCGGGAGCCCACGAGCAGTACTTC.

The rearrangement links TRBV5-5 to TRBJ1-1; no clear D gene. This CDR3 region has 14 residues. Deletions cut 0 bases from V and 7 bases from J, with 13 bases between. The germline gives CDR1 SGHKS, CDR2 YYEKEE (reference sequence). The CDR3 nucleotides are TGTGCCAGCAGCTTGGAGGTTTGGGCAGTTGAAGCTTTCTTT. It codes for CASSLEVWAVEAFF.

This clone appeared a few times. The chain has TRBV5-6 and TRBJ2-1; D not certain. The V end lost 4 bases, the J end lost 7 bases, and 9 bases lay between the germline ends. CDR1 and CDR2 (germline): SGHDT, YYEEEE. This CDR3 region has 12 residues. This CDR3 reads CASSRARNEQFF. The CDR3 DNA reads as TGTGCCAGCAGCCGCGCGAGGAATGAGCAGTTCTTC.

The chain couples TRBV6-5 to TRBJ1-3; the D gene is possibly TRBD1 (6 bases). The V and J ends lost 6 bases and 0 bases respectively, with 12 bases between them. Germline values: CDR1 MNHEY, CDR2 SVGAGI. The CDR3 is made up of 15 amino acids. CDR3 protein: CASRDSESSGNTIYF. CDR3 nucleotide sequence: TGTGCCAGCAGGGACAGTGAAAGCTCTGGAAACACCATATATTTT.

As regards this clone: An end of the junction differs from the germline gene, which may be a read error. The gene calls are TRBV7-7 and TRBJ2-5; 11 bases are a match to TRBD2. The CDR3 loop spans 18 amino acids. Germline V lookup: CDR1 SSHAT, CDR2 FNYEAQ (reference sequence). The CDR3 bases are TGTGCTAGCAGCTTAGAGTCGCCTAGCGGGGGGACGCAAGAGACCCAGTACTTC. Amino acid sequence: CASSLESPSGGTQETQYF.

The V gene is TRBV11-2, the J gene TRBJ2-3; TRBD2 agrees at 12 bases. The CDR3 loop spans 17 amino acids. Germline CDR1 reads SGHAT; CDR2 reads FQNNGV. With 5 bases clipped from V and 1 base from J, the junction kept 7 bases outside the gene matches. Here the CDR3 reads CASSPSLAGGGTDTQYF. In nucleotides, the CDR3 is TGTGCCAGCAGCCCAAGCCTAGCGGGAGGGGGCACAGATACGCAGTATTTT.

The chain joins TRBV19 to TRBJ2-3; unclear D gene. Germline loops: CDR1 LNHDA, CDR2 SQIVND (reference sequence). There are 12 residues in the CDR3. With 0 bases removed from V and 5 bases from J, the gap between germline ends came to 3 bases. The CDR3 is CASSIDVDTQYF. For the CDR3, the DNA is TGTGCCAGTAGTATAGACGTAGATACGCAGTATTTT.

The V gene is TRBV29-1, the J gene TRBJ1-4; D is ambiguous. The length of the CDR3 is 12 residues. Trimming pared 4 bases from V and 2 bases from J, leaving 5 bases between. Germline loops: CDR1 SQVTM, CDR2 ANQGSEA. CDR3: CSVGGTNEKLFF. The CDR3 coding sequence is TGCAGCGTTGGAGGGACTAATGAAAAACTGTTTTTT. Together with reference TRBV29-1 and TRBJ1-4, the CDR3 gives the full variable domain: SAVISQKPSRDICQRGTSLTIQCQVDSQVTMMFWYRQQPGQSLTLIATANQGSEATYESGFVIDKFPISRPNLTFSTLTVSNMSPEDSSIYLCSVGGTNEKLFFGSGTQLSVL.

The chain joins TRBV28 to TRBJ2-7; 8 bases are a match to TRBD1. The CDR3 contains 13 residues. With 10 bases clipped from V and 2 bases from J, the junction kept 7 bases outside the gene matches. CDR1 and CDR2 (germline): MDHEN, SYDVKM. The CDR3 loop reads CAIDGTGTYEQYF. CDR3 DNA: TGTGCCATCGACGGGACAGGAACCTACGAGCAGTACTTC.

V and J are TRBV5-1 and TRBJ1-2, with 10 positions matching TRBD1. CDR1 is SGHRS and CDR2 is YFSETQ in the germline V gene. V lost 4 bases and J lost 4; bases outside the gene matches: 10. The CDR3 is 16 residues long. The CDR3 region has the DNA TGCGCCAGCAGCCTAACCGGGACAGGGGATTTCTATGGCTACACCTTC. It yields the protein CASSLTGTGDFYGYTF. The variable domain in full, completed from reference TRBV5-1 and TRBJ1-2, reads KAGVTQTPRYLIKTRGQQVTLSCSPISGHRSVSWYQQTPGQGLQFLFEYFSETQRNKGNFPGRFSGRQFSNSRSEMNVSTLELGDSALYLCASSLTGTGDFYGYTFGSGTRLTVV.

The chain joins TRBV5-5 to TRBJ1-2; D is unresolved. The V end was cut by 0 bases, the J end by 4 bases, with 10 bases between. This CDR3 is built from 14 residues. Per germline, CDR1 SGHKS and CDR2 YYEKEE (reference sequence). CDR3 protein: CASSLAGPTYGYTF. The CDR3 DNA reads TGTGCCAGCAGCTTGGCAGGTCCGACCTATGGCTACACCTTC. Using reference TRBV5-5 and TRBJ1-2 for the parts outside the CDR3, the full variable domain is DAGVTQSPTHLIKTRGQQVTLRCSPISGHKSVSWYQQVLGQGPQFIFQYYEKEERGRGNFPDRFSARQFPNYSSELNVNALLLGDSALYLCASSLAGPTYGYTFGSGTRLTVV.

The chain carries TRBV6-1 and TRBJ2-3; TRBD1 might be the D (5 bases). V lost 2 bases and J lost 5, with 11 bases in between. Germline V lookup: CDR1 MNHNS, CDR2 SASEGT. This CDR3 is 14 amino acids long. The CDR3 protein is CASSESQGGDTQYF. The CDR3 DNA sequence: TGTGCCAGCAGTGAATCGCAGGGCGGAGATACGCAGTATTTT.